Listed below are T cell receptor beta chains from one sample, sequenced in a study of shared clonotypes between healthy human individuals. Profiling relied on immunoSEQ multiplex PCR, and the TCRdb table lists in-frame clones only, not all of them. The table includes 600,000 or so clones, about 98% detected once. The material sequenced was naive CD8+ T cells sorted from blood. The receptors shown here come from a man aged 25-45 years in good health. CDR3s include the opening cysteine and the closing phenylalanine or tryptophan. The order of the fields is clone size, J gene, V gene, D gene, CDR3 DNA, CDR3 protein. A D gene is named only where the DNA matches it firmly. Not all rows give a size; the values are once, few, many and, for expanded clones, a class.

abundance: -; j_gene: TRBJ2-5; v_gene: TRBV9; d_gene: -; CDR3nt: TGTGCCAGCAGCGTAGCCAGGACCGGCGGGTTTGAGACCCAGTACTTC; CDR3aa: CASSVARTGGFETQYF
abundance: -; j_gene: TRBJ1-5; v_gene: TRBV27; d_gene: -; CDR3nt: TGTGCCAGCAGCCCTGGGGGGAGCAATCAGCCCCAGCATTTT; CDR3aa: CASSPGGSNQPQHF
abundance: -; j_gene: TRBJ2-3; v_gene: TRBV18; d_gene: TRBD2; CDR3nt: TGTGCCAGCTCTCCCGGGACTAGCGGGAGGAACACGCAGTATTTT; CDR3aa: CASSPGTSGRNTQYF
abundance: -; j_gene: TRBJ2-1; v_gene: TRBV4-3; d_gene: TRBD2; CDR3nt: TGCGCCAGCAGCCAAGATGGTCCTAGCGGGACGATTTACAATGAGCAGTTCTTC; CDR3aa: CASSQDGPSGTIYNEQFF
abundance: -; j_gene: TRBJ2-1; v_gene: TRBV11-2; d_gene: TRBD2; CDR3nt: TGTGCCAGCAGCTCCACTAGCGGGAGCTCCTACAATGAGCAGTTCTTC; CDR3aa: CASSSTSGSSYNEQFF
abundance: -; j_gene: TRBJ2-7; v_gene: TRBV11-2; d_gene: TRBD2; CDR3nt: TGTGCCAGCAGCCAGGGGTTAGCGGGAACTTACGAGCAGTACTTC; CDR3aa: CASSQGLAGTYEQYF
abundance: -; j_gene: TRBJ2-3; v_gene: TRBV2; d_gene: -; CDR3nt: TGTGCCAGCAGTGAAGCGCTGCAGCGAGATACGCAGTATTTT; CDR3aa: CASSEALQRDTQYF
abundance: once; j_gene: TRBJ2-1; v_gene: TRBV7-9; d_gene: TRBD2; CDR3nt: TGTGCCAGCAGCCTTATACGAGGGGGACTAGCGAGTTACAATGAGCAGTTCTTC; CDR3aa: CASSLIRGGLASYNEQFF
abundance: few; j_gene: TRBJ2-2; v_gene: TRBV4-1; d_gene: -; CDR3nt: TGCGCCAGCAGCCAAGTAGCGAACACCGGGGAGCTGTTTTTT; CDR3aa: CASSQVANTGELFF
abundance: -; j_gene: TRBJ2-5; v_gene: TRBV9; d_gene: -; CDR3nt: TGTGCCAGCAGCGTCATCGCCGATACGGGACCCTGGGGAGAGACCCAGTACTTC; CDR3aa: CASSVIADTGPWGETQYF
abundance: -; j_gene: TRBJ2-7; v_gene: TRBV27; d_gene: -; CDR3nt: TGTGCCTCGGGGCCCGGCAGCTCCTACGAGCAGTACTTC; CDR3aa: CASGPGSSYEQYF
abundance: -; j_gene: TRBJ2-3; v_gene: TRBV7-9; d_gene: -; CDR3nt: TGTGCCAGCAGCCCCGAAGGGCTCAGCACAGATACGCAGTATTTT; CDR3aa: CASSPEGLSTDTQYF
abundance: -; j_gene: TRBJ2-3; v_gene: TRBV4-3; d_gene: -; CDR3nt: TGCGCCAGCAGCCCGAAGGAAGGGGGACCTAGCACAGATACGCAGTATTTT; CDR3aa: CASSPKEGGPSTDTQYF
abundance: -; j_gene: TRBJ2-6; v_gene: TRBV5-4; d_gene: TRBD1; CDR3nt: TGTGCCAGCAGCATACAGGGGTCTGGGGCCAACGTCCTGACTTTC; CDR3aa: CASSIQGSGANVLTF
abundance: -; j_gene: TRBJ2-5; v_gene: TRBV13; d_gene: -; CDR3nt: TGTGCCAGCAGGATATGGGGGGTGGACGCGGACCAGTACTTC; CDR3aa: CASRIWGVDADQYF
abundance: -; j_gene: TRBJ2-7; v_gene: TRBV10-2; d_gene: -; CDR3nt: TGCGCCAGCAGTGAAGGGTACGAGCAGTACTTC; CDR3aa: CASSEGYEQYF
abundance: -; j_gene: TRBJ2-3; v_gene: TRBV28; d_gene: TRBD1; CDR3nt: TGTGCCAGCAGTCTGAGACAGGGGGCAGATACGCAGTATTTT; CDR3aa: CASSLRQGADTQYF
abundance: -; j_gene: TRBJ2-7; v_gene: TRBV6-5; d_gene: -; CDR3nt: TGTGCCACTCAAGCCCCAGGGATCGATAGCGACGAGCAGTACTTC; CDR3aa: CATQAPGIDSDEQYF
abundance: -; j_gene: TRBJ1-2; v_gene: TRBV28; d_gene: -; CDR3nt: TGTGCCAGCAGGAGGAGGGCAGGGGCTGGCCATGGCTACACCTTC; CDR3aa: CASRRRAGAGHGYTF
abundance: -; j_gene: TRBJ2-7; v_gene: TRBV25-1; d_gene: -; CDR3nt: TGTGCCAGCAGTGAAGACCGGGTCGAGAGGGACTCCTACGAGCAGTACTTC; CDR3aa: CASSEDRVERDSYEQYF
abundance: once; j_gene: TRBJ2-6; v_gene: TRBV5-1; d_gene: -; CDR3nt: TGCGCCAGCAGCAATGGGGAGGAATCTGGGGCCAACGTCCTGACTTTC; CDR3aa: CASSNGEESGANVLTF
abundance: -; j_gene: TRBJ2-3; v_gene: TRBV14; d_gene: -; CDR3nt: TGTGCCAGCAGCCAAGCCGGCGGTTCTCAGTATTTT; CDR3aa: CASSQAGGSQYF
abundance: -; j_gene: TRBJ2-1; v_gene: TRBV4-1; d_gene: -; CDR3nt: TGCGCCAGCAGCCAAATAACCAACTACAATGAGCAGTTCTTC; CDR3aa: CASSQITNYNEQFF
abundance: -; j_gene: TRBJ2-5; v_gene: TRBV7-2; d_gene: TRBD1; CDR3nt: TGTGCCAGCAGGGCACAGGGGGCCGGGGAGACCCAGTACTTC; CDR3aa: CASRAQGAGETQYF
abundance: -; j_gene: TRBJ1-2; v_gene: TRBV9; d_gene: -; CDR3nt: TGTGCCAGCAGCCCAACCGGGGCCGACTATGGCTACACCTTC; CDR3aa: CASSPTGADYGYTF
abundance: -; j_gene: TRBJ2-7; v_gene: TRBV6-5; d_gene: -; CDR3nt: TGTGCCAGCAGTTCCTGGTACGAGCAGTACTTC; CDR3aa: CASSSWYEQYF
abundance: -; j_gene: TRBJ2-5; v_gene: TRBV5-4; d_gene: TRBD1; CDR3nt: TGTGCCAGCAGCTCCCGGGACAGGGGGCCCGAAGGGGAGACCCAGTACTTC; CDR3aa: CASSSRDRGPEGETQYF
abundance: -; j_gene: TRBJ1-5; v_gene: TRBV28; d_gene: TRBD1; CDR3nt: TGTGCCAGCAGTTTGTGGACAGGTAGTCAGCCCCAGCATTTT; CDR3aa: CASSLWTGSQPQHF
abundance: -; j_gene: TRBJ1-5; v_gene: TRBV27; d_gene: -; CDR3nt: TGTGCCAGCAGTTTATCGGGGTCCAGCTATAGCAATCAGCCCCAGCATTTT; CDR3aa: CASSLSGSSYSNQPQHF
abundance: -; j_gene: TRBJ2-7; v_gene: TRBV5-5; d_gene: TRBD1; CDR3nt: TGTGCCAGCAGCTTTTCCCCGGGACAGGGGGCCTACGAGCAGTACTTC; CDR3aa: CASSFSPGQGAYEQYF
abundance: -; j_gene: TRBJ2-7; v_gene: TRBV27; d_gene: TRBD1; CDR3nt: TGTGCCAGCAGTTTATCGAAGGCAGGGGGCGCGAGGGAGCAGTACTTC; CDR3aa: CASSLSKAGGAREQYF
abundance: -; j_gene: TRBJ2-7; v_gene: TRBV28; d_gene: TRBD1; CDR3nt: TGTGCCAGCAGAACGACAGGGAGCGACGAGCAGTACTTC; CDR3aa: CASRTTGSDEQYF
abundance: -; j_gene: TRBJ1-1; v_gene: TRBV5-1; d_gene: -; CDR3nt: TGCGCCAGCAGCACATTCGGCGGGAACACTGAAGCTTTCTTT; CDR3aa: CASSTFGGNTEAFF
abundance: -; j_gene: TRBJ1-1; v_gene: TRBV25-1; d_gene: -; CDR3nt: TGTGCCAGCAGTGCTCACTGGGAAGAGGCTTTCTTT; CDR3aa: CASSAHWEEAFF
abundance: -; j_gene: TRBJ2-1; v_gene: TRBV10-2; d_gene: -; CDR3nt: TGCGCCAGCTGTAGGGGCAATGAGCAGTTCTTC; CDR3aa: CASCRGNEQFF
abundance: once; j_gene: TRBJ2-5; v_gene: TRBV4-1; d_gene: TRBD1; CDR3nt: TGCGCCAGCAGCCATATTGACAGGGTTGAGACCCAGTACTTC; CDR3aa: CASSHIDRVETQYF
abundance: -; j_gene: TRBJ1-2; v_gene: TRBV6-5; d_gene: -; CDR3nt: TGTGCCAGCAGTTACGAGGGGGGAGGCTACACCTTC; CDR3aa: CASSYEGGGYTF
abundance: once; j_gene: TRBJ2-3; v_gene: TRBV5-1; d_gene: -; CDR3nt: TGCGCCAGCAGCCAACTAGCAGAAGTGCTGACACACTCAGATACGCAGTATTTT; CDR3aa: CASSQLAEVLTHSDTQYF
abundance: once; j_gene: TRBJ1-1; v_gene: TRBV6-1; d_gene: -; CDR3nt: TGTGCCAGCAGTGAATCTTTTTGGGGGGCGACTGAAGCTTTCTTT; CDR3aa: CASSESFWGATEAFF
abundance: -; j_gene: TRBJ2-5; v_gene: TRBV5-1; d_gene: -; CDR3nt: TGCGCCAGCAGCGAAATCCTAGGTCTAGAGACCCAGTACTTC; CDR3aa: CASSEILGLETQYF
abundance: -; j_gene: TRBJ2-3; v_gene: TRBV27; d_gene: TRBD2; CDR3nt: TGTGCCAGTCATAAGGCGGGAGGATTCACAGATACGCAGTATTTT; CDR3aa: CASHKAGGFTDTQYF
abundance: -; j_gene: TRBJ1-1; v_gene: TRBV10-3; d_gene: -; CDR3nt: TGTGCCATCAGTGAGTCGTTAGGGGATCGGACTGAAGCTTTCTTT; CDR3aa: CAISESLGDRTEAFF
abundance: -; j_gene: TRBJ2-3; v_gene: TRBV7-6; d_gene: -; CDR3nt: TGTGCCAGCAGCTTTCAGTCGGGCACAGATACGCAGTATTTT; CDR3aa: CASSFQSGTDTQYF
abundance: -; j_gene: TRBJ2-7; v_gene: TRBV6-1; d_gene: TRBD2; CDR3nt: TGTGCCAGCAGTGAATGGGGTACTAGCGGAGCCTACGAGCAGTACTTC; CDR3aa: CASSEWGTSGAYEQYF
abundance: -; j_gene: TRBJ2-7; v_gene: TRBV5-4; d_gene: TRBD2; CDR3nt: TGTGCCAGCAGCTTAGCGGGAGGGCGGGACGACGAGCAGTACTTC; CDR3aa: CASSLAGGRDDEQYF
abundance: -; j_gene: TRBJ2-7; v_gene: TRBV7-8; d_gene: -; CDR3nt: TGTGCCAGCAGCAAGACGGTGGGCGGTGCCTACGAGCAGTACTTC; CDR3aa: CASSKTVGGAYEQYF
abundance: -; j_gene: TRBJ2-2; v_gene: TRBV6-5; d_gene: -; CDR3nt: TGTGCCAGCAGTTACGGGCCCACTGGGGAGCTGTTTTTT; CDR3aa: CASSYGPTGELFF
abundance: -; j_gene: TRBJ2-7; v_gene: TRBV27; d_gene: -; CDR3nt: TGTGCCAGCAGTTTAAGACCTTACTACGAGCAGTACTTC; CDR3aa: CASSLRPYYEQYF
abundance: -; j_gene: TRBJ2-1; v_gene: TRBV4-1; d_gene: -; CDR3nt: TGCGCCAGCAGAACTTCAGGGAGCTCCTACAATGAGCAGTTCTTC; CDR3aa: CASRTSGSSYNEQFF
abundance: -; j_gene: TRBJ2-1; v_gene: TRBV4-1; d_gene: -; CDR3nt: TGCGCCAGCAGCTCCTCGCTTGGGGGGCTTGTTAAGCAGTTCTTC; CDR3aa: CASSSSLGGLVKQFF
abundance: -; j_gene: TRBJ2-7; v_gene: TRBV11-2; d_gene: -; CDR3nt: TGTGCCAGCAGCGTGACCCTGCACGAGCAGTACTTC; CDR3aa: CASSVTLHEQYF
abundance: -; j_gene: TRBJ2-2; v_gene: TRBV12-5; d_gene: -; CDR3nt: TGTGCTAGTGGCCCCACGGGCGGGGAGCTGTTTTTT; CDR3aa: CASGPTGGELFF
abundance: -; j_gene: TRBJ2-3; v_gene: TRBV5-3; d_gene: -; CDR3nt: TGTGCCAGAAGCTTGGCCGGCGGGGTGACAGATACGCAGTATTTT; CDR3aa: CARSLAGGVTDTQYF
abundance: -; j_gene: TRBJ2-1; v_gene: TRBV29-1; d_gene: -; CDR3nt: TGCAGCGTTGAAGGGCACGGGATGAGCTCCTACAATGAGCAGTTCTTC; CDR3aa: CSVEGHGMSSYNEQFF
abundance: few; j_gene: TRBJ2-7; v_gene: TRBV7-9; d_gene: TRBD2; CDR3nt: TGTGCCAGCAGGTCCGGGACTAGCAGATCCTACGAGCAGTACTTC; CDR3aa: CASRSGTSRSYEQYF
abundance: -; j_gene: TRBJ1-2; v_gene: TRBV11-2; d_gene: -; CDR3nt: TGTGCCTCGGGGGGCCTTCACACATGGGGCTATGGCTACACCTTC; CDR3aa: CASGGLHTWGYGYTF
abundance: -; j_gene: TRBJ1-5; v_gene: TRBV6-5; d_gene: TRBD1; CDR3nt: TGTGCCAGCAGTCACGGGACAGGGGGCGGTCAGCCCCAGCATTTT; CDR3aa: CASSHGTGGGQPQHF
abundance: -; j_gene: TRBJ2-6; v_gene: TRBV18; d_gene: -; CDR3nt: TGTGCCAGCTCACCCTCCGGCAGCTCTGGGGCCAACGTCCTGACTTTC; CDR3aa: CASSPSGSSGANVLTF